These T cell receptor beta chains were read from a single sample in a study of T cell responses to AZD1222 COVID-19 vaccine. Only in-frame clones appear in the TCRdb table, and some are missing; sequencing was by immunoSEQ multiplex PCR. Here the sample spans about 84,000 clones, over 75% being singletons. The specimen comprised peripheral blood, sampled 28 days after the second AZD1222 dose. The source of these receptors is an adult who received the AZD1222 COVID-19 vaccine. The CDR3 runs from the conserved cysteine through the conserved F or W. The order of the fields is J gene, V gene, CDR3 protein.

J: TRBJ1-2; V: TRBV6-4; CDR3: CASSPTGTGTLYTF
J: TRBJ2-6; V: TRBV25-1; CDR3: CASSEEWSGANVLTF
J: TRBJ2-1; V: TRBV19; CDR3: CASRKDRSSYNEQFF
J: TRBJ2-3; V: TRBV19; CDR3: CASSGTSGFGDTQYF
J: TRBJ2-7; V: TRBV20-1; CDR3: CSALQEYEQYF
J: TRBJ2-3; V: TRBV4-2; CDR3: CASSQDLIAGPHTDTQYF
J: TRBJ1-5; V: TRBV6-2/TRBV6-3; CDR3: CASSYLPSPGQPQHF
J: TRBJ1-1; V: TRBV19; CDR3: CASSMEINTEAFF
J: TRBJ1-3; V: TRBV4-3; CDR3: CASSQDGSLSGNTIYF
J: TRBJ1-1; V: TRBV18; CDR3: CASSRNGGEGTEAFF
J: TRBJ2-5; V: TRBV7-2; CDR3: CASSSPPGLSRQETQYF
J: TRBJ1-6; V: TRBV9; CDR3: CASSLGDRASPLHF
J: TRBJ1-4; V: TRBV11-3; CDR3: CASRYSRGAANEKLFF
J: TRBJ1-1; V: TRBV7-2; CDR3: CASSPGGARNTEAFF
J: TRBJ2-5; V: TRBV6-4; CDR3: CASSDSPRFVYETQYF
J: TRBJ1-4; V: TRBV28; CDR3: CATGPNEKLFF
J: TRBJ1-2; V: TRBV10-3; CDR3: CAISERGSDGYTF
J: TRBJ1-2; V: TRBV29-1; CDR3: CSVPGQGALVYGYTF
J: TRBJ2-2; V: TRBV28; CDR3: CASSSGTTTGELFF
J: TRBJ1-6; V: TRBV28; CDR3: CASVPPPGGQGGFNSPLHF
J: TRBJ2-5; V: TRBV6-2/TRBV6-3; CDR3: CASSGAELIQETQYF
J: TRBJ2-2; V: TRBV5-1; CDR3: CASRERVNDGELFF
J: TRBJ1-2; V: TRBV9; CDR3: CASSVKLRGSDGYTF
J: TRBJ1-1; V: TRBV4-2; CDR3: CASSPLGPVGEAFF
J: TRBJ2-7; V: TRBV5-1; CDR3: CASSLEPSGRNEQYF
J: TRBJ2-3; V: TRBV24-1; CDR3: CATSDWTSGGPSTDTQYF
J: TRBJ2-1; V: TRBV6-2/TRBV6-3; CDR3: CASSYSPWGGGTYNEQFF
J: TRBJ1-1; V: TRBV11-3; CDR3: CASSSRGLIHTEAFF
J: TRBJ1-6; V: TRBV14; CDR3: CASSQGQLNSPLHF
J: TRBJ2-3; V: TRBV11-2; CDR3: CASSLEAVGSGRTTDTQYF
J: TRBJ2-1; V: TRBV7-2; CDR3: CASSLALAGGFYNEQFF
J: TRBJ2-7; V: TRBV18; CDR3: CASSPAGKGPYEQYF
J: TRBJ1-4; V: TRBV9; CDR3: CASSVSGNPREKLFF
J: TRBJ1-1; V: TRBV5-6; CDR3: CASSPGQGRILYYTEAFF
J: TRBJ2-2; V: TRBV4-2; CDR3: CASSQDRGAAGELFF
J: TRBJ1-5; V: TRBV12-3/TRBV12-4; CDR3: CASSFREGQPQHF
J: TRBJ1-1; V: TRBV6-2/TRBV6-3; CDR3: CASSYPWTVNTEAFF
J: TRBJ2-1; V: TRBV29-1; CDR3: CSVLERGSYNEQFF
J: TRBJ1-5; V: TRBV30; CDR3: CAWSWGTPNQPQHF
J: TRBJ1-3; V: TRBV14; CDR3: CASSRGTTGERNTIYF
J: TRBJ2-2; V: TRBV2; CDR3: CASRGTSVNTGELFF
J: TRBJ2-5; V: TRBV11-2; CDR3: CASTPMRVAGGGETQYF
J: TRBJ2-7; V: TRBV11-3; CDR3: CASSFSGERVWEQYF
J: TRBJ2-1; V: TRBV24-1; CDR3: CATSGRDNEQFF
J: TRBJ1-2; V: TRBV28; CDR3: CASSVLSKGDYGYTF
J: TRBJ2-3; V: TRBV7-2; CDR3: CASYRQGGADTQYF
J: TRBJ2-5; V: TRBV7-9; CDR3: CASSLVLGVPEETQYF
J: TRBJ2-7; V: TRBV4-3; CDR3: CASSQTGTPAYEQYF
J: TRBJ2-5; V: TRBV28; CDR3: CASQRQGASQETQYF
J: TRBJ2-1; V: TRBV18; CDR3: CASSPGGDHNEQFF
J: TRBJ2-7; V: TRBV6-5; CDR3: CASSPGGRYEQYF
J: TRBJ1-1; V: TRBV12-3/TRBV12-4; CDR3: CASSRTEAFF
J: TRBJ2-1; V: TRBV4-3; CDR3: CASSPQTGLAGGPYNEQFF
J: TRBJ2-1; V: TRBV7-2; CDR3: CASSFGGGLREQFF
J: TRBJ2-7; V: TRBV11-2; CDR3: CASSTGGAGEQYF
J: TRBJ1-5; V: TRBV24-1; CDR3: CATSDRQGNNQPQHF
J: TRBJ1-6; V: TRBV6-5; CDR3: CASSYRTTGSPLHF
J: TRBJ1-3; V: TRBV7-2; CDR3: CASSFRPGTGSGNTIYF
J: TRBJ2-3; V: TRBV18; CDR3: CASSQGTSGAQNTDTQYF